The 22 T cell receptor beta chains given below trace back to one sample, sequenced in a study of human T cells and chemical hapten exposure. MiXCR, applied by TCRdb to the RACE reads, yields one record per CDR3 protein. The table includes under 120,000 distinct CDR3 sequences, about 10% detected once. The sample's time point: patch test 1, 2 weeks after DPC sensitization. Treatment specified: therapeutic diphenylcyclopropenone sensitization with weekly scalp DPC. The specimen was whole blood, collected in connection with sensitization to the hapten diphenylcyclopropenone (DPC). These receptor sequences come from a woman aged 40 to 50 with alopecia areata. Some clones in this sample may be carry-over from other donors' samples.

This clonotype was observed a few times. The J gene is TRBJ2-1, the V gene TRBV20-1; TRBD2 matches at 14 bases. The germline V gene has CDR1 DFQATT and CDR2 SNEGSKA (reference sequence). The CDR3 has 15 residues. With 3 bases clipped from V and 6 bases from J, the junction kept 4 bases outside the gene matches. Here the CDR3 reads CSASRLAGGGNEQFF. Written as DNA, the CDR3 is TGCAGTGCTAGTCGACTAGCGGGAGGGGGCAATGAGCAGTTCTTC.

This sequence joins TRBV20-1 and TRBJ1-1, with D unresolved. In germline, CDR1 is DFQATT, CDR2 SNEGSKA (reference sequence). This CDR3 region has 13 residues. Trimming took 3 bases from V and 3 from J, leaving 11 bases between them. CDR3 in DNA: TGCAGTGCTAGCCCACCAGTAGACACTGAAGCTTTCTTT. Translated: CSASPPVDTEAFF.

The CDR3 nucleotides are TGTGCCAGTAGCGGGACCAGGGGACTAGCGTTGGAGACCCAGTACTTC. This sequence encodes CASSGTRGLALETQYF. The gene calls are TRBV19 and TRBJ2-5, with 10 bases aligning to TRBD2. CDR1 is LNHDA, CDR2 SQIVND, per germline (reference sequence). The CDR3 runs to 16 residues. Trimming removed 6 bases from V and 5 bases from J; junction bases left unmatched: 12.

This clonotype has just a few counts. The CDR3 nucleotides are TGTGCCAGCAGCTTGAACCGAGGGTATGGCGGTGCAACTAATGAAAAACTGTTTTTT. Translation gives CASSLNRGYGGATNEKLFF. V gene TRBV11-2 combines with J gene TRBJ1-4; no firm D call. The CDR3 is 19 residues long. Germline V gene lookup returns CDR1 SGHAT and CDR2 FQNNGV. The V gene lost 3 bases and the J gene lost 0 bases, with 20 bases spanning the gap.

This clonotype was observed a few times. The rearrangement joins TRBV6-5 to TRBJ2-7, with D unresolved. The germline V and J ends were trimmed by 0 bases and 2 bases, with 11 bases remaining between them. The germline V gene has CDR1 MNHEY and CDR2 SVGAGI. This CDR3 is 15 amino acids long. The CDR3 spells CASSYSMQRAYEQYF. DNA of the CDR3: TGTGCCAGCAGTTACTCGATGCAGCGAGCCTACGAGCAGTACTTC.

The chain uses TRBV7-9 and TRBJ1-1; D call uncertain. V was cut by 2 bases and J by 3 bases, with 4 bases left in between. Germline V gene lookup returns CDR1 SEHNR and CDR2 FQNEAQ (reference sequence). The CDR3 spans 12 residues. The CDR3 loop is CASSLTHTEAFF. The CDR3 DNA follows: TGTGCCAGCAGCTTAACCCACACTGAAGCTTTCTTT.

The V gene is TRBV7-2, the J gene TRBJ1-4; D gene unclear. With 2 bases removed from V and 5 bases from J, the gap between germline ends came to 6 bases. CDR1 and CDR2 from the germline V gene are SGHTA and FQGNSA. This CDR3 comprises 13 residues. The CDR3 reads CASSLLRNEKLFF. In DNA, the CDR3 is TGTGCCAGCAGCTTACTGCGGAATGAAAAACTGTTTTTT.

The chain is built from TRBV19 and TRBJ2-2; D remains unclear. The CDR3 consists of 18 residues. Trimming took off 6 bases at V and 4 bases at J, with 24 bases between the two ends. Germline CDR1 is LNHDA and CDR2 is SQIVND (reference sequence). The CDR3 DNA reads TGTGCCAGTAGCACGAGCCACGATGCTATCCCGCTCACCGGGGAGCTGTTTTTT. Its protein is CASSTSHDAIPLTGELFF.

The chain is built from TRBV7-9 and TRBJ2-2; D unclear. Trimming left V 5 bases short and J 9 bases short, with 13 bases between. Germline V gene sequence: CDR1 SEHNR, CDR2 FQNEAQ (reference sequence). This CDR3 contains 13 residues. The CDR3 spells CASSLEVPWELFF. CDR3 DNA sequence: TGTGCCAGCAGCCTTGAGGTACCTTGGGAGCTGTTTTTT. The whole variable domain, filled in from reference TRBV7-9 and TRBJ2-2, reads DTGVSQNPRHKITKRGQNVTFRCDPISEHNRLYWYRQTLGQGPEFLTYFQNEAQLEKSRLLSDRFSAERPKGSFSTLEIQRTEQGDSAMYLCASSLEVPWELFFGEGSRLTVL.

This clonotype was observed a few times. The rearrangement links TRBV20-1 to TRBJ2-3, with 14 bases aligning to TRBD2. Germline-derived CDR1 and CDR2 are DFQATT and SNEGSKA (reference sequence). With 3 bases clipped from V and 7 bases from J, the junction kept 6 bases outside the gene matches. The CDR3 length is 15 residues. The chain's CDR3 is CSASRTSGRLNTQYF. The CDR3 nucleotides read TGCAGTGCTAGTAGGACTAGCGGGAGGTTGAATACGCAGTATTTT.

This clonotype was seen a handful of times. The rearrangement links TRBV12-3 or TRBV12-4 to TRBJ2-3; tentatively, D is TRBD1 or TRBD2 (6 bases each). This CDR3 is built from 15 residues. V was cut by 2 bases and J by 4 bases, with 13 bases left in between. The CDR3 is CASSLRGRRADTQYF. CDR3 sequence (DNA): TGTGCCAGCAGTTTACGGGGGCGCCGCGCAGATACGCAGTATTTT.

In this sample, this clonotype turned up a few times. The chain links TRBV10-1 to TRBJ2-4; possibly TRBD1 for D (6 bases). The CDR3 has 14 residues. Trimming pared 3 bases from V and 3 bases from J, leaving 9 bases between. Germline CDR1 WNHNN, CDR2 SYGVQD (reference sequence). The CDR3 is CASSEDRLKNIQYF. The CDR3 DNA follows: TGCGCCAGCAGTGAAGACAGGCTCAAAAACATTCAGTACTTC.

Many counts were recorded for this clonotype. The J gene is TRBJ1-1, the V gene TRBV11-2; TRBD1 might be the D (5 bases). V was trimmed by 2 bases and J by 10 bases, leaving 23 bases between them. This CDR3 has 16 amino acids. The germline V gene has CDR1 SGHAT and CDR2 FQNNGV. The CDR3 DNA reads TGTGCCAGCAGCTTATCCCTGGCAGGGAGACTGAAGGCAGCTTTCTTT. Translation: CASSLSLAGRLKAAFF.

The V gene is TRBV6-2 or TRBV6-3, the J gene TRBJ2-1; D assignment may be TRBD1 or TRBD2 (5 bases each). Trimming pared 2 bases from V and 6 bases from J, leaving 14 bases between. CDR1 MNHEY and CDR2 SVGEGT come from the germline V gene. The CDR3 is 15 residues long. The CDR3 nucleotides are TGTGCCAGCAGTTACCGACCGGGACGGGGCAATGAGCAGTTCTTC. This encodes CASSYRPGRGNEQFF.

A note on this clonotype: At one end, the junction sequence differs from germline, possibly due to a read error. This chain links TRBV7-9 with TRBJ2-7, with D possibly TRBD2 on 5 matching bases. From germline, CDR1 is SEHNR and CDR2 FQNEAQ (reference sequence). There are 14 residues in the CDR3. As DNA, the CDR3 is TGTGTCAGCAGCCCTTCAGCGGTCTCCTACGAGCAGTACTTC. Residues: CVSSPSAVSYEQYF. Looking up the rest from reference TRBV7-9 and TRBJ2-7 gives the full variable domain: DTGVSQNPRHKITKRGQNVTFRCDPISEHNRLYWYRQTLGQGPEFLTYFQNEAQLEKSRLLSDRFSAERPKGSFSTLEIQRTEQGDSAMYLCVSSPSAVSYEQYFGPGTRLTVT.

The chain is built from TRBV4-3 and TRBJ2-7; 8 bases are a match to TRBD2. V gave up 1 base and J gave up 1 base; unmatched junction bases: 9. This CDR3 has 17 amino acids. Germline CDR1 and CDR2: LGHNA and YSLEER. CDR3 nucleotides: TGCGCCAGCAGCCAAGGAGCGACTAGCGCCGAATCCTACGAGCAGTACTTC. Its translation is CASSQGATSAESYEQYF.

This clonotype was detected many times. The rearrangement links TRBV10-2 to TRBJ2-5; 9 bases align to TRBD2. The CDR3 spans 13 residues. The germline gives CDR1 WSHSY, CDR2 SAAADI. Germline trimming cut 10 bases from V and 6 bases from J; bases unmatched to any gene: 9. CDR3: CAIQSGRRKTQYF. CDR3 nucleotide sequence: TGCGCCATCCAGAGCGGGAGGAGGAAGACCCAGTACTTC.

In this sample, this clonotype turned up many times. V is TRBV2 and J is TRBJ2-7, with D tentatively TRBD1 or TRBD2 (5 bases each). The CDR3 contains 13 residues. Germline V gives CDR1 SNHLY, CDR2 FYNNEI. Trimming took 8 bases from V and 7 from J, leaving 18 bases between them. CDR3 coding DNA: TGTGCCAGCGTGGTGGTCGGGGCAGGGGAGCAGTACTTC. This sequence encodes CASVVVGAGEQYF.

The V call is TRBV18, the J call TRBJ2-6; either TRBD1 or TRBD2 may fit D (5 bases each). V was pared by 6 bases and J by 3 bases, with 12 bases between. The germline gives CDR1 KGHSH, CDR2 LQKENI. This CDR3 is built from 15 residues. CDR3 in DNA: TGTGCCAGCTCCCCAGGGAGTGGTGGGGCCAACGTCCTGACTTTC. Protein sequence: CASSPGSGGANVLTF. The entire variable domain, with the rest obtained from reference TRBV18 and TRBJ2-6, is as follows: NAGVMQNPRHLVRRRGQEARLRCSPMKGHSHVYWYRQLPEEGLKFMVYLQKENIIDESGMPKERFSAEFPKEGPSILRIQQVVRGDSAAYFCASSPGSGGANVLTFGAGSRLTVL.

This clonotype has ten or more counts. The chain joins TRBV20-1 to TRBJ1-1; D is unclear. The V end was cut by 0 bases, the J end by 1 base, with 9 bases between. The CDR3 has 14 residues. From germline, CDR1 is DFQATT and CDR2 SNEGSKA (reference sequence). CDR3 DNA sequence: TGCAGTGCTAGAGATAGGCACTCGAACACTGAAGCTTTCTTT. Protein: CSARDRHSNTEAFF.

Ten or more counts support this clonotype. The CDR3 is CSETGSATEAFF. Written as DNA, the CDR3 is TGCAGCGAAACGGGCAGCGCCACTGAAGCTTTCTTT. The J gene is TRBJ1-1, the V gene TRBV29-1; D ambiguous. CDR3 length: 12 residues. With 7 bases removed from V and 4 bases from J, the gap between germline ends came to 13 bases. The germline V gene has CDR1 SQVTM and CDR2 ANQGSEA.

This clonotype was seen at least ten times. V gene TRBV11-3 combines with J gene TRBJ2-2; TRBD2 matches 8 bases. With V trimmed by 5 bases and J by 4 bases, 3 bases remained unmatched. Germline lookup yields CDR1 SGHNT and CDR2 YENEEA. This CDR3 spans 14 amino acids. The CDR3 bases are TGTGCCAGCAGCCGGGGGGGGACCACCGGGGAGCTGTTTTTT. Its protein is CASSRGGTTGELFF.